The entry below gives a single T cell receptor beta chain sequence along with its context. Clones were sequenced by immunoSEQ multiplex PCR, and TCRdb holds only the in-frame ones, with some missing. Of about 81,000 clones listed, approximately 80% are singletons. The data belong to a study of blood T cell repertoires in COVID-19. This CDR3 contains 16 residues. V was trimmed by 0 bases and J by 1 base, leaving 10 bases between them. Germline loops: CDR1 SGHRS, CDR2 YFSETQ. Sequenced material: peripheral blood. The sequence came from a human donor in a cohort sampled during active COVID-19. V and J are TRBV5-1 and TRBJ2-2, with D possibly matching TRBD2 (6 bases). CDR3 DNA sequence: TGCGCCAGCAGCTTGGCAGGCGGGGTGAACACCGGGGAGCTGTTTTTT. Its translation is CASSLAGGVNTGELFF.